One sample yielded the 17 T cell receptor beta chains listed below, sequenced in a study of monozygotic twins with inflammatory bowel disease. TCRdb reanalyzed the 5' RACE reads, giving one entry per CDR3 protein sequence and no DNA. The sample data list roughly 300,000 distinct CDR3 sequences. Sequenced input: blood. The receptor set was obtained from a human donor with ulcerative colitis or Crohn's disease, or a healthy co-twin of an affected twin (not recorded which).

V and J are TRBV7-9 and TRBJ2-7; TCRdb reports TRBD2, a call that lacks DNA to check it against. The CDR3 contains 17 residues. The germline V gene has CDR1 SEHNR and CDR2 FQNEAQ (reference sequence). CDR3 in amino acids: CASSRGLAGVSHNEQYF.

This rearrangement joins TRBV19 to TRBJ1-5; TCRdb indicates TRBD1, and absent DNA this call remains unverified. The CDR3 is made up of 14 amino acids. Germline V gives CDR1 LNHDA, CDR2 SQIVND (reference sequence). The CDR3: CASRVTASNQPQHF.

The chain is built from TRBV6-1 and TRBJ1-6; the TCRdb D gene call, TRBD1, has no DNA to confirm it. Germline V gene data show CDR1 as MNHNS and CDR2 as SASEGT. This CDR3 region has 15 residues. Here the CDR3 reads CASSTRGDRNSPLHF.

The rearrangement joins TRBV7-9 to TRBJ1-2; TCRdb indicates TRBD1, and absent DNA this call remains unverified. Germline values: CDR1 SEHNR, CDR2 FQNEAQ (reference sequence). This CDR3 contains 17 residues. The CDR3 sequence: CASSPTRLRTENYGYTF.

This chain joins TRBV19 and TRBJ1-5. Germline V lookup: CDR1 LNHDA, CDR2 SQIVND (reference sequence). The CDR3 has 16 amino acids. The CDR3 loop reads CASSTKWGLHGQPQHF.

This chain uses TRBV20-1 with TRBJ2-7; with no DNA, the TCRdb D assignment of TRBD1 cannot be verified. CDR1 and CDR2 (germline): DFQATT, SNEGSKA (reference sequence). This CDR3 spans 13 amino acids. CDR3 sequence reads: CSARQGRPYEQYF.

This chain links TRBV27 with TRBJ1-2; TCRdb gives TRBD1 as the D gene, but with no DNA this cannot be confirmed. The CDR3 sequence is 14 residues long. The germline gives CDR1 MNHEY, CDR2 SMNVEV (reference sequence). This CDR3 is CASSPSPANYGYTF.

This CDR3 is CASSHLNQPQHF. The genes are TRBV3-1 and TRBJ1-5. This CDR3 spans 12 amino acids. CDR1 is LGHDT and CDR2 is YNNKEL in the germline V gene (reference sequence). Variable domain in full (rest from reference TRBV3-1 and TRBJ1-5): DTAVSQTPKYLVTQMGNDKSIKCEQNLGHDTMYWYKQDSKKFLKIMFSYNNKELIINETVPNRFSPKSPDKAHLNLHINSLELGDSAVYFCASSHLNQPQHFGDGTRLSIL.

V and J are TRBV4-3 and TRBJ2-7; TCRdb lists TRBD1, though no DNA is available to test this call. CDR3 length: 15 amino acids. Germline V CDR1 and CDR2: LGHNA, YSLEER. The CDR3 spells CASSTGTGGSYEQYF.

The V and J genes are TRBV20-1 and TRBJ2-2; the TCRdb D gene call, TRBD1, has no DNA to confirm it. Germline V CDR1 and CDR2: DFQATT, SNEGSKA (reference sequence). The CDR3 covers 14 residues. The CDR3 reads CSARGTGSAGELFF.

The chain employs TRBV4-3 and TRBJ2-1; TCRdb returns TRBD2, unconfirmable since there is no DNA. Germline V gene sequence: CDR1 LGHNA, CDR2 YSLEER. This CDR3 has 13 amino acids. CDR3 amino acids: CASSPNSVGVQFF.

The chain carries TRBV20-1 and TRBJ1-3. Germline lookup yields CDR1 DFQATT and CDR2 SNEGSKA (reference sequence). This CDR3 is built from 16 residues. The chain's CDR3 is CSARDSTGSSGNTIYF.

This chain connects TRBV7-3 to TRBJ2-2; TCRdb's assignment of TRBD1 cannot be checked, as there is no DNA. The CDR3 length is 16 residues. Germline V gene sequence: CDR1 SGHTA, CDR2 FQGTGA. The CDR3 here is CASSLRGGLGTGELFF.

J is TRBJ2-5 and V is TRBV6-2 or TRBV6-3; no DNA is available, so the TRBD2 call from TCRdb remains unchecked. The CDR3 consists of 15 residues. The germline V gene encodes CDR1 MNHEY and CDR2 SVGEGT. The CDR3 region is CASNEPRGGQETQYF.

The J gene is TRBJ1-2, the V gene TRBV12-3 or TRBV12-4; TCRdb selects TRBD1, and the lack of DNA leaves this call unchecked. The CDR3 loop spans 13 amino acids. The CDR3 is CASRDGGYYGYTF.

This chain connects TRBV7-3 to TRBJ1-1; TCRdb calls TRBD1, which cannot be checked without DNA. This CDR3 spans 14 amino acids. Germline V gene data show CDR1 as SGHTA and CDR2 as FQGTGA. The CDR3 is CASSLGGPNTEAFF.

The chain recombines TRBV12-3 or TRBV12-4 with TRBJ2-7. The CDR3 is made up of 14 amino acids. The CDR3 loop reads CASSLGYTAYEQYF.